The T cell receptor (beta chain) described here comes from a study of Ad26.COV2.S vaccination and SARS-CoV-2 variants. About the study: Enrolled in COV1001, the donor was in the Ad26.COV2.S trial arm, which received the vaccine.

Sequencing was performed with immunoSEQ multiplex PCR; in TCRdb, only in-frame clones are kept and a portion is missing. The sample comprises roughly 400,000 clones, about nine tenths of which are singletons, and about 1.7% rests with the top ten. Germline CDR1 SGHNT, CDR2 YENEEA. CDR3 size: 12 residues. Trimming removed 3 bases from V and 3 bases from J, with 3 bases in between. Treatment denoted: approximately 18 received Ad26.COV2.S at low or high dose, single or two shots; about 5 received placebo; per-sample allocation not given. Sampling took place 63 days after the first vaccine or placebo injection.

The sequencing here drew on peripheral blood, taken in a trial of Ad26.COV2.S vaccine versus placebo. V usage is TRBV11-3 and J usage is TRBJ2-1; no clear D. The receptor's source is a person aged 18-65 years who received the Ad26.COV2.S COVID-19 vaccine or a placebo. The CDR3 region is CASSFGYNEQFF. In DNA form, the CDR3 reads TGTGCCAGCAGCTTTGGCTACAATGAGCAGTTCTTC.